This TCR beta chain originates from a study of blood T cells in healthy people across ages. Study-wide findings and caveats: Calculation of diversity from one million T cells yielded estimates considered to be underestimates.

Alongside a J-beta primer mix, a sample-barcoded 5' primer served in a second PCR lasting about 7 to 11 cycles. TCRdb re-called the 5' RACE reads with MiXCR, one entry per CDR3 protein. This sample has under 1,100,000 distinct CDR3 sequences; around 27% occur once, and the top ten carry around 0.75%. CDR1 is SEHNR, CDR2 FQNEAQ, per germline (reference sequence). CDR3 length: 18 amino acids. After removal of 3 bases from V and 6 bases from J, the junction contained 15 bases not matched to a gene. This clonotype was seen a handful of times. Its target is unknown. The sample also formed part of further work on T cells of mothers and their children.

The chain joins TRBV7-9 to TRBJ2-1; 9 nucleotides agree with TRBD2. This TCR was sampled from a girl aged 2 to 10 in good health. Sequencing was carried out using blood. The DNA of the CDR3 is TGTGCCAGCAGCTTTGTAGCGGGAGATTTACGGTTGGGCAATGAGCAGTTCTTC. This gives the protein CASSFVAGDLRLGNEQFF.